The 2 T cell receptor beta chains given below trace back to one sample, sequenced in a study of T cell changes during pregnancy in multiple sclerosis. The method was immunoSEQ multiplex PCR; TCRdb's version includes in-frame clones alone and lacks a portion of them. This sample has just under 95,000 clones, with around 92% found just once. This material consisted of peripheral blood, taken in the first trimester of pregnancy. These receptors were collected from a female donor with multiple sclerosis, enrolled in a pregnancy study.

V usage is TRBV28 and J usage is TRBJ2-5; 10 positions agree with TRBD2. The germline CDR1 and CDR2 sequences are MDHEN and SYDVKM. The length of the CDR3 is 15 residues. V was pared by 1 base and J by 11 bases, with 10 bases of the junction left unmatched. CDR3 protein: CASSLLLAGVVEQYF. CDR3 coding DNA: TGTGCCAGCAGTTTATTGCTAGCGGGGGTTGTGGAGCAGTACTTC.

The V and J genes are TRBV5-6 and TRBJ2-5; D call uncertain. Germline CDR1 and CDR2: SGHDT and YYEEEE. CDR3 length equals 11 residues. Trimming pared 1 base from V and 5 bases from J, leaving 3 bases between. CDR3 sequence (DNA): TGTGCCAGCAGCTTGCTCGAGACCCAGTACTTC. Its protein is CASSLLETQYF. Drawing the rest from reference TRBV5-6 and TRBJ2-5, the complete variable domain is DAGVTQSPTHLIKTRGQQVTLRCSPKSGHDTVSWYQQALGQGPQFIFQYYEEEERQRGNFPDRFSGHQFPNYSSELNVNALLLGDSALYLCASSLLETQYFGPGTRLLVL.